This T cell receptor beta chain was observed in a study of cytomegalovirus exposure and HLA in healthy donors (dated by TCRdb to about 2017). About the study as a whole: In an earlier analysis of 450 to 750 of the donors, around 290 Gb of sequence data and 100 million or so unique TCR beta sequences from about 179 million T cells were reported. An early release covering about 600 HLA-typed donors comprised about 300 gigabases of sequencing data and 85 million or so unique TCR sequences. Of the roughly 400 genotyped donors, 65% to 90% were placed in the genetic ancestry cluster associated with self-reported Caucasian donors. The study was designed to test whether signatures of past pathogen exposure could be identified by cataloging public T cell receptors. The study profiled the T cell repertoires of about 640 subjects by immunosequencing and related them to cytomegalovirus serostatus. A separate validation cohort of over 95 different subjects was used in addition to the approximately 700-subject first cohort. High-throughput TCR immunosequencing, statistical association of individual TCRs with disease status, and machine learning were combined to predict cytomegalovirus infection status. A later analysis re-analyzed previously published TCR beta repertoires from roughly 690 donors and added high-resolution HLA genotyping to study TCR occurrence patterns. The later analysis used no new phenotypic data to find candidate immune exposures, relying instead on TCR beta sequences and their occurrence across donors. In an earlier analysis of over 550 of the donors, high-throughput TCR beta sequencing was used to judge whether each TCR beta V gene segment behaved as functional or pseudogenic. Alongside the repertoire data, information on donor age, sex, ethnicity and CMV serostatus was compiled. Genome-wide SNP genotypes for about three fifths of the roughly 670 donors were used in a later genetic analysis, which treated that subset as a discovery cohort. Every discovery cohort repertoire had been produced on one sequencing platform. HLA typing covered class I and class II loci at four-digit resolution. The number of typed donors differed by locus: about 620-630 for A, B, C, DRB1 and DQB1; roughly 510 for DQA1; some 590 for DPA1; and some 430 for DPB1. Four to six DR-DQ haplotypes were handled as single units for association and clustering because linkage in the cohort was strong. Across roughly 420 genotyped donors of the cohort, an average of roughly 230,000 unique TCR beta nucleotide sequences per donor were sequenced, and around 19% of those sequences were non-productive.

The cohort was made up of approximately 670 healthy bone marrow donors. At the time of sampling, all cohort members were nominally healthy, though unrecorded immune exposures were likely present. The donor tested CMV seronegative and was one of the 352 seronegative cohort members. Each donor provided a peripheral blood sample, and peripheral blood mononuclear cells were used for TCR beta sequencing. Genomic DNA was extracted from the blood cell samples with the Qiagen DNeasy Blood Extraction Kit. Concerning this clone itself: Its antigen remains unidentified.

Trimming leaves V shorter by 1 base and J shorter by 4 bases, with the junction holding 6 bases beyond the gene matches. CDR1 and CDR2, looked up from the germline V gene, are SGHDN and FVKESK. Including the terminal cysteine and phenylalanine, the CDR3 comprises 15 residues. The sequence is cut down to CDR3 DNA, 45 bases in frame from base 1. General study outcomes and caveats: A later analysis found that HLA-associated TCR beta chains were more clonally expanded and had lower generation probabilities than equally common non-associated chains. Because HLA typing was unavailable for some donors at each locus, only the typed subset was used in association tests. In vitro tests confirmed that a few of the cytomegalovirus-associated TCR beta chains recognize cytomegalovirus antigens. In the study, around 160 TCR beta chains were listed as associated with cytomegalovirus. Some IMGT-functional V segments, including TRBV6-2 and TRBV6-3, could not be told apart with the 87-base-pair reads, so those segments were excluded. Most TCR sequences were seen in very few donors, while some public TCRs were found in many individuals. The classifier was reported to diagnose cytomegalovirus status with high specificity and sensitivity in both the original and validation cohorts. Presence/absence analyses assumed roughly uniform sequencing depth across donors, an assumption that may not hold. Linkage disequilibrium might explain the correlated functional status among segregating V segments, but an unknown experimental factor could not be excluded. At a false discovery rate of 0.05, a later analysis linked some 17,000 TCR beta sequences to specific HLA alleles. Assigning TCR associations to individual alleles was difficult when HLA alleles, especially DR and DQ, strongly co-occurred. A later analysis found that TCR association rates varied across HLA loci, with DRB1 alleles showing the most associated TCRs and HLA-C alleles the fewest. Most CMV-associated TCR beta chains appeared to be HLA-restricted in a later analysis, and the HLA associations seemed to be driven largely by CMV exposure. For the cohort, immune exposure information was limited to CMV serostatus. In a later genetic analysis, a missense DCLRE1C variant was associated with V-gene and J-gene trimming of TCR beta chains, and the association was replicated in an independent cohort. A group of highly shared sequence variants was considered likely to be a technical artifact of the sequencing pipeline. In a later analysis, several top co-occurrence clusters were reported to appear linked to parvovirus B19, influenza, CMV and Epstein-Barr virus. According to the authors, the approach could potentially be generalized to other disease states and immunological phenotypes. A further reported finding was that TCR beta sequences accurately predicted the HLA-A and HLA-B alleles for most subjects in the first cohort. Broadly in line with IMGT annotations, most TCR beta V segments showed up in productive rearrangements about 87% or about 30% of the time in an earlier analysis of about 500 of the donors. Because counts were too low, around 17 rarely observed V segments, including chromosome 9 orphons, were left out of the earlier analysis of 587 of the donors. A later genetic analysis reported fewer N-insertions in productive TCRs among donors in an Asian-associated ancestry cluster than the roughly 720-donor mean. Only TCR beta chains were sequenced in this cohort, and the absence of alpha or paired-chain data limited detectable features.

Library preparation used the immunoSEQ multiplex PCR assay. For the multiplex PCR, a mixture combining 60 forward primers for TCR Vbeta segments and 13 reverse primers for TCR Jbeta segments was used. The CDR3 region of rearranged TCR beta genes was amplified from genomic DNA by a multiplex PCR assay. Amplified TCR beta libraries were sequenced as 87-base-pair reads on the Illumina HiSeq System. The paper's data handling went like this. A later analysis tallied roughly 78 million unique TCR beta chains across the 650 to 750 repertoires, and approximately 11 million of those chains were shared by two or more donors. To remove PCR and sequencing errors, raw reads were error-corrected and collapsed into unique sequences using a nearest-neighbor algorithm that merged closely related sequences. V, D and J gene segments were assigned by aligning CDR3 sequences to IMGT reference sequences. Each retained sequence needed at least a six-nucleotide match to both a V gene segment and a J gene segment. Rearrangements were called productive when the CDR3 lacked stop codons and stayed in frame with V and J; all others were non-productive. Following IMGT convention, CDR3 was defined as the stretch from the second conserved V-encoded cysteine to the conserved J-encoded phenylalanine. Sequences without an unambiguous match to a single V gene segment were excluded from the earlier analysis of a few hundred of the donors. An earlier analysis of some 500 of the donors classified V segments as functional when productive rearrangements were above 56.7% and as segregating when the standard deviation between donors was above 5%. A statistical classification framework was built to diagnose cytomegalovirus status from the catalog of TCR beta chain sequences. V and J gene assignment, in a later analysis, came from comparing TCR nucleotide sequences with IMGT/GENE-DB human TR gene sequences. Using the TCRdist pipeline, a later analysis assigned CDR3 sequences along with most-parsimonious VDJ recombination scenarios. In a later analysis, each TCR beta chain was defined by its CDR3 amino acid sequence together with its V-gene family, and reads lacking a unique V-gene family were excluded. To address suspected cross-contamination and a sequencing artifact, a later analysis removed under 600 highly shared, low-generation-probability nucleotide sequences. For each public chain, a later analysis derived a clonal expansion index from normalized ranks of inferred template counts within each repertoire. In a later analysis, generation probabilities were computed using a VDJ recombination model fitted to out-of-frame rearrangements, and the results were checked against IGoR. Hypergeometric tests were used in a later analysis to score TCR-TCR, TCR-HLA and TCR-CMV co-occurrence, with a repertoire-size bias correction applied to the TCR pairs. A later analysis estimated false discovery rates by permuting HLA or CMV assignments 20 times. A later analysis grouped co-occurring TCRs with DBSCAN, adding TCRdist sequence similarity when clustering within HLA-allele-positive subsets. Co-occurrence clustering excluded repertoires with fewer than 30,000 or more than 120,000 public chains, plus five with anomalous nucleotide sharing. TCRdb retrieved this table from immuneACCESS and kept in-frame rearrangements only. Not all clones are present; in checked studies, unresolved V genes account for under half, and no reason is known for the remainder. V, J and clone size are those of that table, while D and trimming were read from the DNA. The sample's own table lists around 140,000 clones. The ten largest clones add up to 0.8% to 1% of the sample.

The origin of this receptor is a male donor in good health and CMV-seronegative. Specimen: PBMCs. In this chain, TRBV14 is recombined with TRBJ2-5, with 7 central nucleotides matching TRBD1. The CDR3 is CASSQVGGARETQYF. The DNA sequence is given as TGTGCCAGCAGCCAAGTAGGGGGCGCGAGAGAGACCCAGTACTTC.